Given below is one T cell receptor (beta chain) in context. This entry belongs to a study of blood T cell repertoires in COVID-19. Study processing details: Counts of nucleated cells, estimated from reference gene primer amplification, were obtained. This table comes from immunoSEQ multiplex PCR, and its TCRdb copy is limited to in-frame clones, with some not included. V, J and clone size are taken as reported in that table, and D and trimming were inferred from the DNA itself. The data show under 250,000 clones, 86% seen once. Germline V lookup: CDR1 SEHNR, CDR2 FQNEAQ (reference sequence). V was pared by 4 bases and J by 10 bases, with 11 bases of the junction left unmatched. The CDR3 is 15 amino acids.

The sequencing input was peripheral blood. The chain carries TRBV7-9 and TRBJ1-4, with 8 bases fitting TRBD1. This TCR was sampled from an elderly man with acute or convalescent COVID-19. DNA for the CDR3: TGTGCCAGCAGCTCAGAAGGGACAGGCCTAGGAAAACTGTTTTTT. Amino acid sequence: CASSSEGTGLGKLFF.